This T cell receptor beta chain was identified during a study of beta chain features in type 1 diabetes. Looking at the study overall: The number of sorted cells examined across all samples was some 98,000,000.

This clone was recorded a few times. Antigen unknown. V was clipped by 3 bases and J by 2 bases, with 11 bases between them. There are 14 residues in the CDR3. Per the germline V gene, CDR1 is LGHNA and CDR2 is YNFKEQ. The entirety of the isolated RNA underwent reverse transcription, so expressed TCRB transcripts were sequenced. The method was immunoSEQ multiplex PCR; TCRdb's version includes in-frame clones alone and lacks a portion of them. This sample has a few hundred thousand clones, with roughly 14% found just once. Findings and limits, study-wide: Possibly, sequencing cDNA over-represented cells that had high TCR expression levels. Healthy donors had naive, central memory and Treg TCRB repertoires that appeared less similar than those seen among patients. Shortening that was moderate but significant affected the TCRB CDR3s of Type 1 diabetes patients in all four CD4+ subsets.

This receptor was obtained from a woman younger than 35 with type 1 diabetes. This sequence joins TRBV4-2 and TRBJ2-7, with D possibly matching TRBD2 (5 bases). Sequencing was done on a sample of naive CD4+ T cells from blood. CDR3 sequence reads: CASSHPGIAYEQYF. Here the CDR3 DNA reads TGTGCCAGCAGCCACCCCGGGATAGCCTACGAGCAGTACTTC.